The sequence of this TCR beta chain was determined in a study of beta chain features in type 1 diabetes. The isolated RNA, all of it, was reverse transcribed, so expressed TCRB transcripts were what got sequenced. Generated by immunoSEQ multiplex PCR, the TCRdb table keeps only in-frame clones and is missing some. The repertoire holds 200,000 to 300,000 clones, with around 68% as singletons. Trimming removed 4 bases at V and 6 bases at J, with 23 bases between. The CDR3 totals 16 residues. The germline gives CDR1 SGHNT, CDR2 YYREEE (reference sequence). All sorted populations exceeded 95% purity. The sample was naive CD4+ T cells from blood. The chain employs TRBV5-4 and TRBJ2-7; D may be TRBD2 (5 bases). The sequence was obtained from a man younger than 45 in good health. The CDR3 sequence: CASSPDQAPTAGEQYF. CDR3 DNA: TGTGCCAGCAGCCCTGATCAGGCTCCTACGGCGGGCGAGCAGTACTTC.